This TCR beta chain derives from a study of CD8 T cells in ankylosing spondylitis. In the case of this clonotype: Its antigen remains unidentified.

Study observations and caveats: Within ankylosing spondylitis blood, a TCR beta motif made up of several highly homologous variants appeared to be characteristic. Disease-associated clones were reportedly significantly overrepresented in matched ankylosing spondylitis synovial fluid. Earlier authors reported some of these motif variants in reactive arthritis synovial fluid and blood. Researchers report that disease-linked clones proved CD8+ and relatively rare in peripheral blood.

Germline V gives CDR1 DFQATT, CDR2 SNEGSKA (reference sequence). Unmatched junction bases numbered 9, after V lost 5 bases and J lost 0 bases. The CDR3 has 15 residues. The TCR beta libraries were generated through quantitative 5'-RACE incorporating molecular barcodes. MiXCR, applied by TCRdb to the 5' RACE reads, yields one record per CDR3 protein. Among about 500,000 distinct CDR3 sequences listed, about 13% were seen once. This chain links TRBV20-1 with TRBJ1-2, with 7 bases that match TRBD1. The specimen sequenced was blood, either unsorted or a sorted T cell fraction (not recorded which). The TCR was taken from a male donor with ankylosing spondylitis. CDR3 DNA: TGCAGTGCTGAAGGGCAGGGGGGAGCTAACTATGGCTACACCTTC. Residues: CSAEGQGGANYGYTF.